Listed below are T cell receptor beta chains from one sample, sequenced in a study of glioma-infiltrating T cells after dendritic cell vaccination. Only in-frame clones appear in the TCRdb table, and some are missing; sequencing was by immunoSEQ multiplex PCR. Of tens of thousands of clones in the sample, about 86% were seen once. Sample: blood, taken before dendritic cell vaccination. The receptors derive from a human donor with glioblastoma. Each CDR3 is given with its conserved first and last residue. A D gene is named only where the DNA matches it firmly. Not all rows give a size; the values are once, few, many and, for expanded clones, a class.

v_call: TRBV2
j_call: TRBJ1-4
clone_size: few
d_call: NA
cdr3_nt: TGTGCCAGCAGTAAGACATCTGCTCCAACTAATGAAAAACTGTTTTTT
cdr3_aa: CASSKTSAPTNEKLFF

v_call: TRBV6-6
j_call: TRBJ1-1
clone_size: once
d_call: NA
cdr3_nt: TGTGCCAGCAGTACCCCCGGAGGGAGGAGAGCTTTCTTT
cdr3_aa: CASSTPGGRRAFF

v_call: TRBV5-1
j_call: TRBJ1-1
clone_size: once
d_call: NA
cdr3_nt: TGCGCCAGCAGCTTGGCCCAGGAGAACACTGAAGCTTTCTTT
cdr3_aa: CASSLAQENTEAFF

v_call: TRBV19
j_call: TRBJ2-7
clone_size: NA
d_call: NA
cdr3_nt: TGTGCCAGTAGTACGACCCATTCCTACGAGCGGTACTTC
cdr3_aa: CASSTTHSYERYF

v_call: TRBV19
j_call: TRBJ1-2
clone_size: NA
d_call: NA
cdr3_nt: TGTGCCAGTAGTATGGACCAGGGGCTTAACTATGGCTACACCTTC
cdr3_aa: CASSMDQGLNYGYTF

v_call: TRBV6-6
j_call: TRBJ1-3
clone_size: NA
d_call: NA
cdr3_nt: TGTGCCAGCATCCTAAGTTCTGCACCTGGAAACACCATATATTTT
cdr3_aa: CASILSSAPGNTIYF

v_call: TRBV21-1
j_call: TRBJ2-2
clone_size: NA
d_call: NA
cdr3_nt: TGTGCCAGCAGCACCCTACGGGGGACTAGAGGGACCGGGGAGCTGTTTTTT
cdr3_aa: CASSTLRGTRGTGELFF

v_call: TRBV15
j_call: TRBJ2-1
clone_size: NA
d_call: TRBD2
cdr3_nt: TGTGCCACCAGCAGCCCTTTCGGGGGGATCTCCTACAATGAGCAGTTCTTC
cdr3_aa: CATSSPFGGISYNEQFF

v_call: TRBV4-1
j_call: TRBJ2-1
clone_size: NA
d_call: TRBD2
cdr3_nt: TGCGCCAGCAGTCCCGGGCCCTCCGGGACTAGCGGGACCTACAATGAGCAGTTCTTC
cdr3_aa: CASSPGPSGTSGTYNEQFF

v_call: TRBV18
j_call: TRBJ2-2
clone_size: NA
d_call: TRBD2
cdr3_nt: TGTGCCAGCTCACCCCCCGGACTAGCGGGGGGGCGGAACACCGGGGAGCTGTTTTTT
cdr3_aa: CASSPPGLAGGRNTGELFF

v_call: TRBV9
j_call: TRBJ2-2
clone_size: NA
d_call: NA
cdr3_nt: TGTGCCAGCAGCCCCGTAATGAACACCGGGGAGCTGTTTTTT
cdr3_aa: CASSPVMNTGELFF

v_call: TRBV5-6
j_call: TRBJ1-2
clone_size: NA
d_call: NA
cdr3_nt: TGTGCCAGCAGCTTGGAGCGGGATAACTATGGCTACACCTTC
cdr3_aa: CASSLERDNYGYTF

v_call: TRBV7-2
j_call: TRBJ2-5
clone_size: NA
d_call: NA
cdr3_nt: TGTGCCAGCAGCTTTCCGGGTGGTGAGACCCAGTACTTC
cdr3_aa: CASSFPGGETQYF

v_call: TRBV6-5
j_call: TRBJ2-1
clone_size: NA
d_call: TRBD2
cdr3_nt: TGTGCCAGCAGTTCCGGGACTAAATACAATGAGCAGTTCTTC
cdr3_aa: CASSSGTKYNEQFF

v_call: TRBV2
j_call: TRBJ1-1
clone_size: NA
d_call: NA
cdr3_nt: TGTGCCAGCAGTCGCAGGGTAAGCACTGAAGCTTTCTTT
cdr3_aa: CASSRRVSTEAFF

v_call: TRBV7-9
j_call: TRBJ2-1
clone_size: once
d_call: NA
cdr3_nt: TGTGCCAGCAGCTTAAATGACAGAGGAACGTTCTTC
cdr3_aa: CASSLNDRGTFF

v_call: TRBV2
j_call: TRBJ2-5
clone_size: NA
d_call: TRBD1
cdr3_nt: TGTGCCAGCAGTGCAACAGGGGGCTTGGAGACCCAGTACTTC
cdr3_aa: CASSATGGLETQYF

v_call: TRBV4-1
j_call: TRBJ2-5
clone_size: NA
d_call: NA
cdr3_nt: TGCGCCAGCAGCCAATCATTGCGGGGACAAGAGACCCAGTACTTC
cdr3_aa: CASSQSLRGQETQYF

v_call: TRBV19
j_call: TRBJ2-1
clone_size: NA
d_call: TRBD2
cdr3_nt: TGTGCCAGTAGTATCCGGACTAGAGGTCTCAATGAGCAGTTCTTC
cdr3_aa: CASSIRTRGLNEQFF

v_call: TRBV19
j_call: TRBJ2-6
clone_size: NA
d_call: TRBD1
cdr3_nt: TGTGCCAGTAGTATGGGAACCGGGACAGCTAACTCTGGGGCCAACGTCCTGACTTTC
cdr3_aa: CASSMGTGTANSGANVLTF

v_call: TRBV5-1
j_call: TRBJ1-6
clone_size: NA
d_call: TRBD1
cdr3_nt: TGCGCCAGCAGCCAGGGGACAGGGCATGGTAATTCACCCCTCCACTTT
cdr3_aa: CASSQGTGHGNSPLHF

v_call: TRBV19
j_call: TRBJ1-2
clone_size: once
d_call: TRBD1
cdr3_nt: TGTGCCAGTAGTCACGGACAGGCGCTCACCTTC
cdr3_aa: CASSHGQALTF

v_call: TRBV14
j_call: TRBJ2-7
clone_size: medium-sized
d_call: NA
cdr3_nt: TGTGCCAGCAGCCACATCGACAGGTTACCCTACGAGCAGTACTTC
cdr3_aa: CASSHIDRLPYEQYF

v_call: TRBV7-6
j_call: TRBJ2-5
clone_size: NA
d_call: NA
cdr3_nt: TGTGCCAGCAGCTTTTTGGCGGGTCAAGAGACCCAGTACTTC
cdr3_aa: CASSFLAGQETQYF

v_call: TRBV13
j_call: TRBJ1-3
clone_size: few
d_call: TRBD1
cdr3_nt: TGTGCCAGCAGCTCCCGGGACAGGCGAGGAAACACCATATATTTT
cdr3_aa: CASSSRDRRGNTIYF

v_call: TRBV27
j_call: TRBJ1-4
clone_size: few
d_call: NA
cdr3_nt: TGTGCCAGCAGTAAGGAGACGGCCATAAATGAAAAACTGTTTTTT
cdr3_aa: CASSKETAINEKLFF

v_call: TRBV7-9
j_call: TRBJ2-1
clone_size: NA
d_call: TRBD2
cdr3_nt: TGTGCCAGCAGCCGTCATTTAGGGACTAGCGGATACAATGAGCAGTTCTTC
cdr3_aa: CASSRHLGTSGYNEQFF

v_call: TRBV2
j_call: TRBJ2-7
clone_size: few
d_call: NA
cdr3_nt: TGTGCCAGCAGTGCTCAGGGTAGGGACGAGCAGTACTTC
cdr3_aa: CASSAQGRDEQYF

v_call: TRBV10-2
j_call: TRBJ2-7
clone_size: NA
d_call: TRBD2
cdr3_nt: TGCGCCAGCAGCCGTAGCGGGGGCATATCAAGAGAGCAGTACTTC
cdr3_aa: CASSRSGGISREQYF

v_call: TRBV6-1
j_call: TRBJ1-4
clone_size: NA
d_call: TRBD1
cdr3_nt: TGTGCCAGCACCATCAGGGGGGATGAAAAACTGTTTTTT
cdr3_aa: CASTIRGDEKLFF

v_call: TRBV9
j_call: TRBJ2-2
clone_size: NA
d_call: TRBD1
cdr3_nt: TGTGCCAGCAGCGCCCGGGACAGATTGGGGGACGGGGAGCTGTTTTTT
cdr3_aa: CASSARDRLGDGELFF

v_call: TRBV15
j_call: TRBJ2-2
clone_size: few
d_call: TRBD1
cdr3_nt: TGTGCCACCAGCAGAGATACATGGACAGGGGGCCCCGGGGAGCTGTTTTTT
cdr3_aa: CATSRDTWTGGPGELFF

v_call: TRBV7-9
j_call: TRBJ2-6
clone_size: NA
d_call: NA
cdr3_nt: TGTGCCAGCAGCCAGGTCAGCTCTGGGGCCAACGTCCTGACTTTC
cdr3_aa: CASSQVSSGANVLTF

v_call: TRBV12-5
j_call: TRBJ1-2
clone_size: NA
d_call: TRBD1
cdr3_nt: TGTGCTAGTGGTTTGGGCAGGGGGGACTATGGCTACACCTTC
cdr3_aa: CASGLGRGDYGYTF

v_call: TRBV29-1
j_call: TRBJ2-7
clone_size: NA
d_call: NA
cdr3_nt: TGCAGCGTTGTAACACAGTCCTACGAGCAGTACTTC
cdr3_aa: CSVVTQSYEQYF

v_call: TRBV6-5
j_call: TRBJ2-1
clone_size: NA
d_call: TRBD2
cdr3_nt: TGTGCCAGCAGTCTAGCCTACTCGCGGGGGAGGGAGCAGTTCTTC
cdr3_aa: CASSLAYSRGREQFF

v_call: TRBV6-6
j_call: TRBJ1-2
clone_size: NA
d_call: NA
cdr3_nt: TGTGCCAGCAGTTACGGCCCAGGGTATGGCTACACCTTC
cdr3_aa: CASSYGPGYGYTF

v_call: TRBV15
j_call: TRBJ2-7
clone_size: NA
d_call: NA
cdr3_nt: TGTGCCACCAGCAGAGATTTAACAGCTTACGACGAGCAGTACTTC
cdr3_aa: CATSRDLTAYDEQYF

v_call: TRBV18
j_call: TRBJ1-4
clone_size: NA
d_call: TRBD1
cdr3_nt: TGTGCCAGCTCACCAAGACAGGGGGCTAATGAAAAACTGTTTTTT
cdr3_aa: CASSPRQGANEKLFF

v_call: TRBV5-1
j_call: TRBJ2-1
clone_size: NA
d_call: TRBD1
cdr3_nt: TGCGCCAGCAGCCCGGGACAGGGGCTGTCGTATGAGCAGTTCTTC
cdr3_aa: CASSPGQGLSYEQFF

v_call: TRBV2
j_call: TRBJ1-1
clone_size: NA
d_call: TRBD1
cdr3_nt: TGTGCCAGTGGAACAGGGGAGACTGAAGCTTTCTTT
cdr3_aa: CASGTGETEAFF

v_call: TRBV6-6
j_call: TRBJ2-1
clone_size: once
d_call: TRBD2
cdr3_nt: TGTGCCTGCGGGAGGGCTAGCGGGAACAATGAGCAGTTCTTC
cdr3_aa: CACGRASGNNEQFF

v_call: TRBV11-2
j_call: TRBJ2-3
clone_size: NA
d_call: NA
cdr3_nt: TGTGCCAGCAGCTTCGCCTCGGGTACGCAGTATTTT
cdr3_aa: CASSFASGTQYF

v_call: TRBV5-1
j_call: TRBJ2-7
clone_size: NA
d_call: TRBD1
cdr3_nt: TGCGCCAGCAGCTTGTGGGCGATGGACAGGGTGTCCCACGAGCAGTACTTC
cdr3_aa: CASSLWAMDRVSHEQYF

v_call: TRBV10-3
j_call: TRBJ1-3
clone_size: few
d_call: NA
cdr3_nt: TGTGCCATCACGGACAGCCGCTCTGGAAACACCATATATTTT
cdr3_aa: CAITDSRSGNTIYF

v_call: TRBV19
j_call: TRBJ1-2
clone_size: NA
d_call: NA
cdr3_nt: TGTGCCAGTACCAACCCGGGCAGGGCCCCCTATGGCTACACCTTC
cdr3_aa: CASTNPGRAPYGYTF

v_call: TRBV30
j_call: TRBJ2-5
clone_size: NA
d_call: NA
cdr3_nt: TGTGCCTGGAGGGTAGCTCTATTGGAGACCCAGTACTTC
cdr3_aa: CAWRVALLETQYF

v_call: TRBV4-3
j_call: TRBJ1-4
clone_size: NA
d_call: NA
cdr3_nt: TGCGCCAGCAGCCAAAGGAGACCAACTAATGAAAAACTGTTTTTT
cdr3_aa: CASSQRRPTNEKLFF

v_call: TRBV7-8
j_call: TRBJ2-1
clone_size: NA
d_call: TRBD1
cdr3_nt: TGTGCCAGCAGCTTAACAGGACAGGGCCGGTACAATGAGCAGTTCTTC
cdr3_aa: CASSLTGQGRYNEQFF

v_call: TRBV6-5
j_call: TRBJ1-2
clone_size: NA
d_call: NA
cdr3_nt: TGTGCCAGCAGGGGTCCCCAGGGTACCGGTGGCTACACCTTC
cdr3_aa: CASRGPQGTGGYTF

v_call: TRBV5-1
j_call: TRBJ2-5
clone_size: NA
d_call: NA
cdr3_nt: TGCGCCAGCAACCCAACAGGGACCCCCCTCCAAGAGACCCAGTACTTC
cdr3_aa: CASNPTGTPLQETQYF

v_call: TRBV7-9
j_call: TRBJ1-3
clone_size: NA
d_call: TRBD1
cdr3_nt: TGTGCCAGCAGGTCGGACAGGGGGTACTCTGGAAACACCATATATTTT
cdr3_aa: CASRSDRGYSGNTIYF